Listed below are T cell receptor beta chains from one sample, sequenced in a study of regulatory T cells in long-lasting Graves disease. TCRdb re-derived calls from the multiplex PCR reads in MiXCR, one entry per CDR3 protein. The repertoire holds 400,000 to 500,000 distinct CDR3 sequences, with less than 25% as singletons. Sequencing was performed on peripheral blood mononuclear cells (PBMCs), taken when the disease was refractory, from a patient treated with antithyroid drugs. The receptors stem from a female donor with Graves disease. CDR3s leave out the opening cysteine and the closing phenylalanine or tryptophan.

v_call: TRBV6-2/TRBV6-3
cdr3_aa: ASSYSLGQGDEYEQY

v_call: TRBV20-1
cdr3_aa: SASRLAGITYEQY

v_call: TRBV5-4
cdr3_aa: ASSSPQVIATQY

v_call: TRBV5-1
cdr3_aa: ASSLREKNTGELF

v_call: TRBV12-3/TRBV12-4
cdr3_aa: ASSSHYNEQF

v_call: TRBV5-1
cdr3_aa: ASSLGRQGVYEQY

v_call: TRBV7-2
cdr3_aa: ASSLDSTAVYGYT

v_call: TRBV11-2
cdr3_aa: ASSPLRLGDDGYT

v_call: TRBV9
cdr3_aa: ASSILTPGTPYSYEQY

v_call: TRBV7-2
cdr3_aa: ASSLILPPGLSGNTIY

v_call: TRBV11-2
cdr3_aa: ASSPYPYEQY

v_call: TRBV30
cdr3_aa: ASQADPNPPLH

v_call: TRBV19
cdr3_aa: ASSGTVDPNTEAF

v_call: TRBV25-1
cdr3_aa: ASSGQGEETQY

v_call: TRBV9
cdr3_aa: ASSRGFGNSPLH

v_call: TRBV29-1
cdr3_aa: SVERRQGETQY

v_call: TRBV19
cdr3_aa: ASSISSRGLSEAF

v_call: TRBV27
cdr3_aa: ASSLSVGRASYGYT

v_call: TRBV11-3
cdr3_aa: ASSLGGQWGSYNEQF

v_call: TRBV20-1
cdr3_aa: SATTSTGPYEQY

v_call: TRBV11-2
cdr3_aa: ASSLRGGGGLSLHELF

v_call: TRBV5-4
cdr3_aa: ASSFQGGSTGNEKLF

v_call: TRBV6-1
cdr3_aa: ASRDRKSQETQY

v_call: TRBV7-9
cdr3_aa: ASSLGGAPMTDTQY

v_call: TRBV28
cdr3_aa: ASSPRINRGNTEAF

v_call: TRBV10-3
cdr3_aa: AITDDFYGYT

v_call: TRBV7-2
cdr3_aa: ASSLRALGSYEQY

v_call: TRBV6-1
cdr3_aa: ASRGHLGTDEKLF

v_call: TRBV4-1
cdr3_aa: ASSQAPSSGKGVGETQY

v_call: TRBV7-2
cdr3_aa: ASAWGSLGEPKNIQY

v_call: TRBV2
cdr3_aa: ASSAPGTGKIKQY

v_call: TRBV20-1
cdr3_aa: SATDGYQPQH

v_call: TRBV12-3/TRBV12-4
cdr3_aa: ASSLDSTGMGEKLF

v_call: TRBV4-2
cdr3_aa: ASSGMVVGSTEAF

v_call: TRBV5-6
cdr3_aa: ASSSGQGTTYEQY

v_call: TRBV20-1
cdr3_aa: SASPSPGTSGSSSYNEQF

v_call: TRBV11-3
cdr3_aa: ASSLSTGQGNYEQY

v_call: TRBV6-6
cdr3_aa: ASSYYRGNVTKNIQY

v_call: TRBV27
cdr3_aa: VSSSRGRRET

v_call: TRBV28
cdr3_aa: ASSLLLTGGARWGETQY

v_call: TRBV30
cdr3_aa: AWSPTSVVGAF

v_call: TRBV6-9
cdr3_aa: ASSSTWSGSTGELF

v_call: TRBV27
cdr3_aa: ASSQLNSYEQY

v_call: TRBV27
cdr3_aa: ASTSLQGSKPYGYT

v_call: TRBV20-1
cdr3_aa: SAKAAGGKVF

v_call: TRBV6-1
cdr3_aa: ASTSLGGQPTGELF

v_call: TRBV27
cdr3_aa: ASRYLQGSGTEAF

v_call: TRBV20-1
cdr3_aa: SARSETSQY

v_call: TRBV4-3
cdr3_aa: ASSQLGTGYGYT

v_call: TRBV27
cdr3_aa: ASSSHSYNEQF

v_call: TRBV6-1
cdr3_aa: ASSTRQDSGGYT